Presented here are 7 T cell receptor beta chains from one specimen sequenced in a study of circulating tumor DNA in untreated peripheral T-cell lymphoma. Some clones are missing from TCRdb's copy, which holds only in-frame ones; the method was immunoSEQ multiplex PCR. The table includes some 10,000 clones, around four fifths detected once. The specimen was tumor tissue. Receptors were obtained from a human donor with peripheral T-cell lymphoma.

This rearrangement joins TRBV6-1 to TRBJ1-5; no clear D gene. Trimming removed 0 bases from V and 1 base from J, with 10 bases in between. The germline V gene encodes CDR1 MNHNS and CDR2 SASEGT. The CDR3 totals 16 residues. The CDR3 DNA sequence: TGTGCCAGCAGTGAAGCTAAGCAGAGGAGCAATCAGCCCCAGCATTTT. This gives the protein CASSEAKQRSNQPQHF.

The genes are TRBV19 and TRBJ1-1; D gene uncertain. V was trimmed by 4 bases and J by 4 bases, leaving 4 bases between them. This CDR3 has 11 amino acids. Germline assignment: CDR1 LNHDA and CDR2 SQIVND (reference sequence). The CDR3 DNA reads TGTGCCAGTAGTAAGATCACTGAAGCTTTCTTT. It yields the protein CASSKITEAFF.

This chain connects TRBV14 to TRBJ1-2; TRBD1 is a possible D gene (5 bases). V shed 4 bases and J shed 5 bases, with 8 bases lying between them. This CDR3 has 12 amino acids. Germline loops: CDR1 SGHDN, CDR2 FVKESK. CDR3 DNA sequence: TGTGCCAGCAGCCCAGGGTCATATGGCTACACCTTC. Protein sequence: CASSPGSYGYTF. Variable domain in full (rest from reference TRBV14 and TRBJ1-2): EAGVTQFPSHSVIEKGQTVTLRCDPISGHDNLYWYRRVMGKEIKFLLHFVKESKQDESGMPNNRFLAERTGGTYSTLKVQPAELEDSGVYFCASSPGSYGYTFGSGTRLTVV.

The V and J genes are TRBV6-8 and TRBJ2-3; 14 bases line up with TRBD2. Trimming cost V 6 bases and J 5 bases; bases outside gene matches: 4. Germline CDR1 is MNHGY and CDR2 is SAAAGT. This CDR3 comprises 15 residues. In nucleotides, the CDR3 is TGTGCCAGCAGATCGGGGACTAGCGGGGGAGATACGCAGTATTTT. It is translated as CASRSGTSGGDTQYF.

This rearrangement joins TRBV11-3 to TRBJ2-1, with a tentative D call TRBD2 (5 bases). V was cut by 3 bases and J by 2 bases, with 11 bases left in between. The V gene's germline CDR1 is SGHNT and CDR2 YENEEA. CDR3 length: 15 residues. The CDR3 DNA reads TGTGCCAGCAGCTTGTCTAGCTTGGCCTACAATGAGCAGTTCTTC. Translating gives CASSLSSLAYNEQFF.

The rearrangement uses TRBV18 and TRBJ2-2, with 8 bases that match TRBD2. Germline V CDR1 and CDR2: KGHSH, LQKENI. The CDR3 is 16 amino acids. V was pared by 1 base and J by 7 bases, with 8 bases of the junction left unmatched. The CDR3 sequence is CASSPLAPSGGGELFF. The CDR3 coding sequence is TGTGCCAGCTCACCACTAGCGCCCAGCGGGGGCGGGGAGCTGTTTTTT.

The CDR3 DNA follows: TGTGCCAGCACCCCCCCGAGGACTTGGATTGGCTACACCTTC. Translated, it gives CASTPPRTWIGYTF. The chain couples TRBV12-5 to TRBJ1-2; D uncertain. CDR1 is LGHNT, CDR2 FRNRAP, per germline. The CDR3 has 14 amino acids.